This TCR beta chain was documented in a study of control samples from healthy donors and cancer patients. The protocol was immunoSEQ multiplex PCR, while the TCRdb copy is restricted to in-frame clones and leaves out a portion. This sample has tens of thousands of clones; 60% to 80% occur once, and the top ten carry about a sixth. The CDR3 runs to 15 residues. The junction had 2 bases not matched to a gene; V was cut back by 2 bases and J by 2 bases. Germline V CDR1 and CDR2: LGHDT, YNNKEL (reference sequence). As concerns this clone: In the same sample, other DNA sequences code for this CDR3.

The J gene is TRBJ2-2, the V gene TRBV3-1 (or the pseudogene TRBV3-2); 7 bases line up with TRBD2. The TCR was taken from a male donor with melanoma. What was sequenced was formalin-fixed, paraffin-embedded tissue. The CDR3 sequence is CASSQSGTNTGELFF. CDR3 sequence (DNA): TGTGCCAGCAGCCAAAGCGGGACTAACACCGGGGAGCTGTTTTTT.